The 3 T cell receptor beta chains below all came from one sample that was sequenced in a study of CD8 T cells in Susac syndrome. RNA was extracted with the RNeasy kit, and a quantity of roughly 0.5 to 1 ug was reverse transcribed using random hexamers. MiXCR was run by TCRdb on the immunoSEQ multiplex PCR reads, yielding one entry per CDR3 protein. Of approximately 210,000 distinct CDR3 sequences listed, about 95% were seen once; the top ten hold around 0.16%. Sequenced sample: CD4+ T cells from PBMCs. The source of these receptors is a human donor with Susac syndrome.

The genes are TRBV6-2 or TRBV6-3 and TRBJ1-5; maybe TRBD1 (5 bases). The CDR3 runs 15 residues. Trimming took off 2 bases at V and 2 bases at J, with 10 bases between the two ends. CDR1 and CDR2 from the germline V gene are MNHEY and SVGEGT. In DNA form, the CDR3 reads TGTGCCAGCAGTTACCCTTCGACAGGCAATCAGCCCCAGCATTTT. Amino acid sequence: CASSYPSTGNQPQHF.

A single count supports this clonotype. The chain uses TRBV12-3 or TRBV12-4 and TRBJ1-6, with D maybe TRBD1 (5 bases). With 5 bases removed from V and 10 bases from J, the gap between germline ends came to 15 bases. CDR3 size: 14 residues. CDR3 residues: CASSPDSRFSPLHF. The CDR3 DNA sequence: TGTGCCAGCAGTCCCGACAGCCGGTTCTCACCCCTCCACTTT.

The chain joins TRBV30 to TRBJ2-1, with TRBD1 matching over 7 bases. The CDR3 consists of 14 residues. Losses at the gene ends were 1 base for V and 5 bases for J; bases not matched to a gene: 5. Germline values: CDR1 GTSNPN, CDR2 SVGIG (reference sequence). Here the CDR3 reads CAWSDTGTDNEQFF. CDR3 in DNA: TGTGCCTGGAGTGATACCGGGACAGACAATGAGCAGTTCTTC.